This entry is about one TCR beta chain. Its antigen is currently unknown. The source of the sample is a study of cytomegalovirus exposure and HLA in healthy donors. About the research overall: Caucasian-associated ancestry cluster membership applied to about 83% of around 400 genotyped donors. Study findings and constraints: Three of the chains that were CMV-associated were confirmed in vitro to be specific for CMV antigens.

The CDR3 runs 13 residues. CDR1 SGHKS and CDR2 YYEKEE come from the germline V gene (reference sequence). With 0 bases removed from V and 5 bases from J, the gap between germline ends came to 6 bases. PCR used 60 Vbeta primers and 13 Jbeta primers. TCRdb's table, derived via immunoSEQ multiplex PCR, lists solely in-frame clones and lacks some. Among roughly 230,000 clones listed, roughly 73% were seen once. This clonotype was sampled from a boy younger than 18 in good health and CMV-seronegative. Material for sequencing was PBMCs. The chain couples TRBV5-5 to TRBJ1-5, with D uncertain. CDR3 nucleotides: TGTGCCAGCAGCTTGGGGCATGATCAGCCCCAGCATTTT. This codes for CASSLGHDQPQHF.